This T cell receptor (beta chain) was recorded in a study of blood T cell repertoires in COVID-19. V gave up 0 bases and J gave up 9 bases; unmatched junction bases: 8. CDR1 and CDR2 from the germline V gene are KGHDR and SFDVKD. CDR3 length: 17 residues. TCRdb's copy holds only in-frame clones and misses some; the assay was immunoSEQ multiplex PCR. The table has 120,000 or so clones, around nine tenths seen once. The TCR sequence derives from a man aged 50 to 59 with acute or convalescent COVID-19. The chain carries TRBV24-1 and TRBJ2-1, with 12 bases identical to TRBD1. The source material was peripheral blood. This chain's CDR3 is CATSDLRGQGASCEQFF. The CDR3 nucleotides read TGTGCCACCAGTGATTTGAGGGGACAGGGGGCCTCGTGTGAGCAGTTCTTC.